Sequencing of this T cell receptor (beta chain) was carried out in a study of T cell responses to AZD1222 COVID-19 vaccine. The study's findings and limits: None of the repertoires were sampled until the peak T cell response had passed. The span of vaccine-associated CD4 TCRs extended across spike, with dominance at 160-218 and 743-854. Just a handful of AZD1222 recipients tested seropositive at baseline.

The study pooled second doses at about 4 or about 12 weeks. Germline CDR1 is LGHDT and CDR2 is YNNKEL (reference sequence). The CDR3 extends over 14 amino acids. V lost 3 bases and J lost 2, with 10 bases in between. To note about this clone: What it binds is not known.

Sequencing used immunoSEQ multiplex PCR; TCRdb keeps in-frame clones, though not all of them. This repertoire shows over 120,000 clones, roughly 90% found once; its top ten account for roughly 1.8%. This TCR came from an adult who received the AZD1222 COVID-19 vaccine. Sequences were derived from peripheral blood, sampled 28 days after the second AZD1222 dose. This chain connects TRBV3-1 (or the pseudogene TRBV3-2) to TRBJ1-2; the D is unclear. DNA of the CDR3: TGTGCCAGCAGCCATACGACGGGAAACTATGGCTACACCTTC. Amino acids: CASSHTTGNYGYTF.